These 5 T cell receptor beta chains came from one sample sequenced in a study of blood T cell repertoires in COVID-19 (dated by TCRdb to the early 2020s). Libraries came from the immunoSEQ multiplex PCR assay. TCRdb re-hosts the immuneACCESS table, in-frame sequences only. Its copies lack some clones; in the studies checked, an unresolved V gene accounts for under half of them, and the cause for the rest is not known. The sample table shows under 250,000 clones, and about nine tenths are seen once. Less than 2% of the sample lies in the top ten. Input material: PBMCs or T cells enriched from blood (not recorded which). These receptors originate from a man aged 35 to 55 who had recovered from COVID-19.

The chain is built from TRBV7-2 and TRBJ1-4, with D maybe TRBD1 (5 bases). Trimming shortened V by 4 bases and J by 7 bases, and 13 bases separated the two germline ends. CDR3 size: 14 residues. The germline CDR1 and CDR2 sequences are SGHTA and FQGNSA. The DNA for the CDR3 is TGTGCCAGCAGCTGGAGGGGCGTGGGTGAAAAACTGTTTTTT. As protein: CASSWRGVGEKLFF.

This chain connects TRBV3-1 (or the pseudogene TRBV3-2) to TRBJ2-5, with D perhaps TRBD1 (5 bases). Looked up from germline, CDR1 is LGHDT and CDR2 is YNNKEL (reference sequence). The ends were cut back, 1 base at V and 7 bases at J, with 10 bases in the middle. The CDR3 length is 13 residues. The DNA for the CDR3 is TGTGCCAGCAGCCAAGCCAGGGAAGGGACCCAGTACTTC. Translated, it gives CASSQAREGTQYF.

The chain has TRBV20-1 and TRBJ2-7; D ambiguous. Germline V CDR1 and CDR2: DFQATT, SNEGSKA (reference sequence). CDR3 length equals 11 residues. Trimming took 3 bases from V and 3 from J, leaving 6 bases between them. The CDR3: CSASFNYEQYF. CDR3 DNA: TGCAGTGCTAGTTTTAACTACGAGCAGTACTTC.

This chain joins TRBV27 and TRBJ2-7, with 10 bases aligning to TRBD2. J was trimmed by 4 bases and V by 5 bases; bases with no gene match: 5. The CDR3 runs to 14 residues. In germline, CDR1 is MNHEY, CDR2 SMNVEV (reference sequence). The CDR3: CASSPSGRGYEQYF. The DNA of the CDR3 is TGTGCCAGCAGTCCGAGCGGGAGGGGTTACGAGCAGTACTTC.

The CDR3 DNA reads TGTGCCAGCAGAGGCTCCGGGACTGCTATCCAAGAGACCCAGTACTTC. This translates into CASRGSGTAIQETQYF. The J gene is TRBJ2-5, the V gene TRBV2; a weak D match, TRBD2 (6 bases). V lost 6 bases, J lost 1 base, and 18 bases lay in between. The CDR3 extends over 16 amino acids. The germline V gene has CDR1 SNHLY and CDR2 FYNNEI.